Shown below are 8 T cell receptor beta chains from a single sample sequenced in a study of T-cell reconstitution after alpha-beta-depleted transplantation in children. Unique molecular identifiers tagged the TCRbeta library. Via MiXCR, TCRdb re-called the PCR reads, giving one row per CDR3 protein. The sample lists hundreds of thousands of distinct CDR3 sequences; roughly 15% were seen once. The sample was PBMCs from the stem cell graft donor, taken from the stem cell graft. The receptor set was obtained from a human donor who donated a stem cell graft to a child with acute myeloid leukemia.

This clonotype was picked up many times. The chain uses TRBV27 and TRBJ1-2, with D possibly matching TRBD1 (6 bases). The ends were cut back, 5 bases at V and 4 bases at J, with 20 bases in the middle. Germline V gene sequence: CDR1 MNHEY, CDR2 SMNVEV (reference sequence). The CDR3 loop spans 16 amino acids. The CDR3 region has the DNA TGTGCCAGCAGTCCAACGATACAGGGTGGAGGCTATGGCTACACCTTC. Encoded protein: CASSPTIQGGGYGYTF.

The gene calls are TRBV25-1 and TRBJ2-1, with TRBD2 identical over 9 bases. This CDR3 contains 21 residues. Germline-derived CDR1 and CDR2 are MGHDK and SYGVNS. The V gene end was trimmed by 3 bases and the J gene end by 5 bases; junction bases not matched to a gene: 23. Here the CDR3 reads CASSEGRTFGGVAGDNNEQFF. As DNA, the CDR3 is TGTGCCAGCAGTGAGGGGAGGACCTTCGGCGGGGTAGCGGGGGACAACAATGAGCAGTTCTTC.

This clonotype was seen ten or more times. CDR3 sequence reads: CASSSTSGYEQYV. As DNA, the CDR3 is TGTGCCAGCAGCTCGACTAGCGGTTACGAGCAGTACGTC. The rearrangement links TRBV7-2 to TRBJ2-7, with TRBD2 matching 9 bases. V dropped 4 bases and J dropped 4; count of bases not matched to a gene: 2. Germline assignment: CDR1 SGHTA and CDR2 FQGNSA. The CDR3 is 13 residues long.

This clonotype was counted many times. The chain joins TRBV12-3 or TRBV12-4 to TRBJ2-2; 7 bases line up with TRBD1. The CDR3 has 13 residues. V was pared by 4 bases and J by 4 bases, with 0 bases of the junction left unmatched. Here the CDR3 DNA reads TGTGCCAGCAGTTACAGGGGCACCGGGGAGCTGTTTTTT. It encodes CASSYRGTGELFF.

This clonotype was seen ten or more times. The gene calls are TRBV24-1 and TRBJ2-1, with TRBD2 as a possible D gene (5 bases). V dropped 2 bases and J dropped 12 bases, with 16 bases sitting between them. The CDR3 consists of 14 residues. CDR1 is KGHDR, CDR2 SFDVKD, per germline. CDR3 coding DNA: TGTGCCACCAGTGATTACGGACTGTCGCCAGTGCAGTTCTTC. Its protein product is CATSDYGLSPVQFF.

The CDR3 DNA reads TGTGCCAGCAGTTTAACGACACAGACTAATGAAAAACTGTTTTTT. Protein: CASSLTTQTNEKLFF. The V gene is TRBV28, the J gene TRBJ1-4; D gene uncertain. The CDR3 sequence is 15 residues long. CDR1 and CDR2 (germline): MDHEN, SYDVKM. V was pared by 2 bases and J by 2 bases, with 9 bases between. Full variable domain (missing parts from reference TRBV28 and TRBJ1-4): DVKVTQSSRYLVKRTGEKVFLECVQDMDHENMFWYRQDPGLGLRLIYFSYDVKMKEKGDIPEGYSVSREKKERFSLILESASTNQTSMYLCASSLTTQTNEKLFFGSGTQLSVL.

This clonotype was detected a few times. V gene TRBV11-2 combines with J gene TRBJ2-7; 9 bases align to TRBD1. V dropped 5 bases and J dropped 0; count of bases not matched to a gene: 20. The CDR3 is 20 residues long. Germline CDR1 is SGHAT and CDR2 is FQNNGV. The CDR3 protein is CASSRLTGTGSYLRSYEQYF. CDR3 sequence (DNA): TGTGCCAGCAGCCGGCTGACCGGGACAGGGTCCTACCTCCGCTCCTACGAGCAGTACTTC.

The V and J genes are TRBV18 and TRBJ2-2, with D hard to call. Germline CDR1 KGHSH, CDR2 LQKENI. Trimming took off 0 bases at V and 7 bases at J, with 3 bases between the two ends. The CDR3 is 12 amino acids. CDR3 nucleotide sequence: TGTGCCAGCTCACCACCAAACGGGGAGCTGTTTTTT. It yields the protein CASSPPNGELFF.